This T cell receptor (beta chain) was profiled in a study of blood T cell repertoires in COVID-19. As for the study in general: The United States, Italy and Spain were the sources of the acute and convalescent COVID-19 samples.

The CDR3 has 15 amino acids. V shed 4 bases and J shed 4 bases, with 14 bases lying between them. Looked up from germline, CDR1 is LGHDT and CDR2 is YNNKEL (reference sequence). In the authors' workflow: Researchers report that nucleated cell counts were estimated from reference gene primer amplification. Measured with immunoSEQ multiplex PCR; TCRdb has only the in-frame clones, and not every one. D and trimming come from the DNA, and the V and J calls and clone size come from that table. The sample records some 68,000 clones, approximately 88% being singletons. The sample was peripheral blood. V and J are TRBV3-1 (or the pseudogene TRBV3-2) and TRBJ1-3; no clear D. This sequence originates from a human donor in a cohort sampled during active COVID-19. CDR3 sequence reads: CASSPPSPGGNTIYF. The CDR3 coding sequence is TGTGCCAGCAGCCCCCCCAGCCCGGGGGGAAACACCATATATTTT.